The text below deals with one T cell receptor beta chain. What it recognizes is unknown. This sample is drawn from a study of T cell clones after liver transplantation. TCRdb's table, derived via immunoSEQ multiplex PCR, lists solely in-frame clones and lacks some. The profile covers about 99,000 clones, with about 80% appearing a single time and approximately 3% taken by the ten largest. Whole-study findings and limits: Circulating graft-donor-reactive CD4 TCRbeta sequences fell significantly post-transplant in most of the 8 subjects.

Sequencing was performed on CD4+ T cells from blood, taken around 44 months after liver transplant. The clonotype comes from a human patient who received a liver transplant. Some T cells may trace back to the graft donor.

CDR3 DNA sequence: TGTGCCAGCAGCTTGTCCCATGAGCAGTTCTTC. Translating it yields CASSLSHEQFF. The chain uses TRBV7-9 and TRBJ2-1; D remains ambiguous. The CDR3 has 11 residues. CDR1 and CDR2 (germline): SEHNR, FQNEAQ (reference sequence). Trimming pared 3 bases from V and 8 bases from J, leaving 5 bases between.